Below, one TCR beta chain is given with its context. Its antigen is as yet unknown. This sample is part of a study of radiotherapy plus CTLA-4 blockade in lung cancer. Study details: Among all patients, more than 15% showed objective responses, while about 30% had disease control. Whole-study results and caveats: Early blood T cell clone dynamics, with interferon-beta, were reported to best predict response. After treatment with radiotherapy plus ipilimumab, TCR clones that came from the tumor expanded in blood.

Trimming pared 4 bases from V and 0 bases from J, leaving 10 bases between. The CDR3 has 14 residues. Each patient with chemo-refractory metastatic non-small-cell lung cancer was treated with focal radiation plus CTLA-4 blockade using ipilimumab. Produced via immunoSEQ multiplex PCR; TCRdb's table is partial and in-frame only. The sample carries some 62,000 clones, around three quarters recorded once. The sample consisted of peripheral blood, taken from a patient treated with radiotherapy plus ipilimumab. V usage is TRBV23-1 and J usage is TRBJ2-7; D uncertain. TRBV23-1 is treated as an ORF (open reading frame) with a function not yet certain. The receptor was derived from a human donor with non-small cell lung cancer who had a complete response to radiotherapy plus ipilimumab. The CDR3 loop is CASSPQSSSYEQYV. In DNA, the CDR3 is TGCGCCAGCAGTCCTCAGTCGAGCTCCTACGAGCAGTACGTC.